This T cell receptor beta chain was sequenced in a study of cytomegalovirus exposure and HLA in healthy donors. A remark on this clone: The antigen is undetermined.

Germline lookup yields CDR1 SGHVS and CDR2 FNYEAQ. CDR3 size: 13 residues. V lost 2 bases and J 3 bases, leaving 7 bases between the germline ends. A multiplex PCR was run with 60 Vbeta primers and 13 Jbeta primers. Data came from immunoSEQ multiplex PCR; TCRdb stores just in-frame clones and leaves some out. The repertoire holds about 200,000 clones, 82% seen once, with roughly 6% in the top ten. Findings and limits, study-wide: High sensitivity and specificity were reportedly achieved when the classifier diagnosed cytomegalovirus status.

This chain uses TRBV7-6 with TRBJ1-1, with D possibly matching TRBD1 (6 bases). Material: PBMCs. This sequence originates from a woman aged 45-65 years in good health and CMV-seropositive. The CDR3 sequence is CASSLQGYTEAFF. For the CDR3, the DNA is TGTGCCAGCAGCTTACAGGGGTACACTGAAGCTTTCTTT.